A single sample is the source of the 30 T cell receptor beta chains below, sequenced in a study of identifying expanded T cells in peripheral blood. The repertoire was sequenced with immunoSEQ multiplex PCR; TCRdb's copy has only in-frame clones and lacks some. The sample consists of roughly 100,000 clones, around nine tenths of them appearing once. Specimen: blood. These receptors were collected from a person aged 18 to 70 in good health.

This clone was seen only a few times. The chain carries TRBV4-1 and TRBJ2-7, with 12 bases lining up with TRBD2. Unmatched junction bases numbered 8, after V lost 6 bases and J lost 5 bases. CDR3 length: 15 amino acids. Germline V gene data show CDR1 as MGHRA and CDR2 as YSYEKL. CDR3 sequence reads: CASRPGLAGNNEQYF. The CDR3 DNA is TGCGCCAGCAGACCCGGACTAGCGGGGAATAACGAGCAGTACTTC.

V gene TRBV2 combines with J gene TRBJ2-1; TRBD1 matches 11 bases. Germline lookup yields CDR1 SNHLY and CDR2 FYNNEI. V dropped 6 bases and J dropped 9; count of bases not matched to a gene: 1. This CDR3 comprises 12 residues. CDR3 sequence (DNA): TGTGCCAGCAGCGGACAGGGGGCTGAGCAGTTCTTC. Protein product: CASSGQGAEQFF.

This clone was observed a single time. The CDR3 sequence is CASSPVRGGYNEQFF. The DNA for the CDR3 is TGTGCCAGCAGTCCAGTCCGAGGGGGATACAATGAGCAGTTCTTC. V usage is TRBV7-2 and J usage is TRBJ2-1; D might be TRBD1 (6 bases). Trimming pared 6 bases from V and 4 bases from J, leaving 16 bases between. CDR3 length: 15 amino acids. Germline V gives CDR1 SGHTA, CDR2 FQGNSA.

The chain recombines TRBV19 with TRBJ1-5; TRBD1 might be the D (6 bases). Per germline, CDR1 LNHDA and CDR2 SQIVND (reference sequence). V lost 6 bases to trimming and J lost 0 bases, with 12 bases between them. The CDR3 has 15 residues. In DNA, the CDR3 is TGTGCCAGTAGGGGGGACACCCCTAGCAATCAGCCCCAGCATTTT. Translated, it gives CASRGDTPSNQPQHF.

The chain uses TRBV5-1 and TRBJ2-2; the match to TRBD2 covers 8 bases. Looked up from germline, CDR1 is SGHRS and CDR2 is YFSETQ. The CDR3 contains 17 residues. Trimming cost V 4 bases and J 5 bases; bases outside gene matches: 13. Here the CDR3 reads CASSPPGARGGTGELFF. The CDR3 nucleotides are TGCGCCAGCAGCCCCCCTGGGGCCCGGGGGGGGACCGGGGAGCTGTTTTTT.

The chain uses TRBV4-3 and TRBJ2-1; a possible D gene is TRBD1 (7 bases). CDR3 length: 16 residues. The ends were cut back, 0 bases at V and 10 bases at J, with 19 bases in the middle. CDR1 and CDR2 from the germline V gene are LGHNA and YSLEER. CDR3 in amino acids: CASSQEWGDSFGEQFF. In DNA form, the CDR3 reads TGCGCCAGCAGCCAAGAGTGGGGGGACAGTTTTGGAGAGCAGTTCTTC.

CDR3 sequence (DNA): TGTGCCAGCAGTACAGGGGGAAGGACTGAAGCTTTCTTT. Protein: CASSTGGRTEAFF. The rearrangement joins TRBV27 to TRBJ1-1, with 8 bases aligning to TRBD1. CDR1 MNHEY and CDR2 SMNVEV come from the germline V gene (reference sequence). CDR3 length: 13 residues. V lost 5 bases to trimming and J lost 5 bases; unmatched junction nucleotides: 4.

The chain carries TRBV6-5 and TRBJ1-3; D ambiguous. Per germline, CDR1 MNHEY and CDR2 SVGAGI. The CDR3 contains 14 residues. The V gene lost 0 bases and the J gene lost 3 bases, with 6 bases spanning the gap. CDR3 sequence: CASSYSPSGNTIYF. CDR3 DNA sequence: TGTGCCAGCAGTTACTCCCCTAGTGGAAACACCATATATTTT.

The CDR3, as DNA: TGTGCCAGCAGCTTGCGGGGCGAACTTGAAGCTTTCTTT. Translating it yields CASSLRGELEAFF. The chain has TRBV11-2 and TRBJ1-1; a possible D gene is TRBD1 (5 bases). V was shortened by 3 bases and J by 7 bases, with 12 bases between the two germline ends. The germline V gene has CDR1 SGHAT and CDR2 FQNNGV. The CDR3 has 13 amino acids.

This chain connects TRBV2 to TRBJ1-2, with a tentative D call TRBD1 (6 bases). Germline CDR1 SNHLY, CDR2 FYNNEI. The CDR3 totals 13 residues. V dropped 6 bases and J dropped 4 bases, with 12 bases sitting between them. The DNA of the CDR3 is TGTGCCAGCAGCATGACAGGTTCCTATGGCTACACCTTC. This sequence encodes CASSMTGSYGYTF.

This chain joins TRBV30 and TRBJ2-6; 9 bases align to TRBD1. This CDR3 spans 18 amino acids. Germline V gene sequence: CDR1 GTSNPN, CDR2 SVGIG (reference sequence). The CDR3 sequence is CAQRGLGQGDSGANVLTF. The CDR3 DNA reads TGTGCTCAAAGGGGGCTGGGACAGGGAGACTCTGGGGCCAACGTCCTGACTTTC. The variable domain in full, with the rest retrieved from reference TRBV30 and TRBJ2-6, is SQTIHQWPATLVQPVGSPLSLECTVEGTSNPNLYWYRQAAGRGLQLLFYSVGIGQISSEVPQNLSASRPQDRQFILSSKKLLLSDSGFYLCAQRGLGQGDSGANVLTFGAGSRLTVL.

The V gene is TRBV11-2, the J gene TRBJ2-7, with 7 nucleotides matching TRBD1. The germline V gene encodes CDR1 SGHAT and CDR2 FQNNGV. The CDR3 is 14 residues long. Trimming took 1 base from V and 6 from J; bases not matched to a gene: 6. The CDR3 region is CASSLGGQVLEQYF. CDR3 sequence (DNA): TGTGCCAGCAGCTTAGGCGGACAGGTGCTCGAGCAGTACTTC.

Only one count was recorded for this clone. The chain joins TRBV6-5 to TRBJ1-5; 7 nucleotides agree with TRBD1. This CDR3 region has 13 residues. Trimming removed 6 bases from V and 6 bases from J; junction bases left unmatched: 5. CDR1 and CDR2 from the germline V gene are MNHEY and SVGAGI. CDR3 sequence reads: CASRRQGGQPQHF. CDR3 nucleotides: TGTGCCAGCAGGCGACAGGGCGGTCAGCCCCAGCATTTT.

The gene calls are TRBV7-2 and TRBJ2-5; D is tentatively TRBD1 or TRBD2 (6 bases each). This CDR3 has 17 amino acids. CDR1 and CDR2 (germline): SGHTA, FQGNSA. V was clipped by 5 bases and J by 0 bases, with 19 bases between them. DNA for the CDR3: TGTGCCAGCAGCAACCCCTACAGAGGGGGGCACCAAGAGACCCAGTACTTC. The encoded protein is CASSNPYRGGHQETQYF.

CDR3 sequence reads: CASSQDWDTLEETQYF. In DNA form, the CDR3 reads TGTGCCAGCAGCCAAGATTGGGACACTTTAGAAGAGACCCAGTACTTC. The J gene is TRBJ2-5, the V gene TRBV4-2; weak D call: TRBD1 (6 bases). With 0 bases removed from V and 3 bases from J, the gap between germline ends came to 14 bases. The CDR3 consists of 16 residues. The germline CDR1 and CDR2 sequences are LGHNA and YNFKEQ.

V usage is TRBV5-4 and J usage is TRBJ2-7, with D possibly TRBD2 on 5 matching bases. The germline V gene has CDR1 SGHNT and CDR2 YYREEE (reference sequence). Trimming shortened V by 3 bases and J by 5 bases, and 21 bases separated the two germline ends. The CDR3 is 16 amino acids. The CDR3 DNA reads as TGTGCCAGCAGCTCATTCGAGCGGCCCGACCCTCACGAGCAGTACTTC. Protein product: CASSSFERPDPHEQYF.

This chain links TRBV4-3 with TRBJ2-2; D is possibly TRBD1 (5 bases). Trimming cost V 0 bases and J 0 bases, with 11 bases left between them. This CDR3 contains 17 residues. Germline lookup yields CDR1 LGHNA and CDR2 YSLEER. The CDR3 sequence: CASSQDPPGTNTGELFF. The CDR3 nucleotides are TGCGCCAGCAGCCAAGATCCCCCAGGGACGAACACCGGGGAGCTGTTTTTT.

This CDR3 reads CASSRSQGSHEQYF. Written as DNA, the CDR3 is TGTGCCAGCTCACGGAGTCAGGGTTCCCACGAGCAGTACTTC. The chain combines TRBV18 with TRBJ2-7; D perhaps matches TRBD1 (5 bases). Trimming took off 4 bases at V and 5 bases at J, with 15 bases between the two ends. Germline V lookup: CDR1 KGHSH, CDR2 LQKENI. This CDR3 has 14 amino acids.

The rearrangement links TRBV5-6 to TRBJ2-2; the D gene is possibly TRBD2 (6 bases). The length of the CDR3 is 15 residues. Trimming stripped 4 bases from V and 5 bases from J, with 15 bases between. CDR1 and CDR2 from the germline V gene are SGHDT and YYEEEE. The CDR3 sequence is CASSRDWTWTGELFF. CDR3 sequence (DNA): TGTGCCAGCAGCCGGGACTGGACTTGGACCGGGGAGCTGTTTTTT.

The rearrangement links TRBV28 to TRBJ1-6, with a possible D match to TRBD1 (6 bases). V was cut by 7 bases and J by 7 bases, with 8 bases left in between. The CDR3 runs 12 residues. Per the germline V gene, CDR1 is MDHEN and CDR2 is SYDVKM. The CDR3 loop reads CASKGGNSPLHF. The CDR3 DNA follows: TGTGCCAGCAAAGGGGGAAATTCACCCCTCCACTTT.

CDR3 nucleotides: TGCAGCGTTCGACAGGTCCAAGAGACCCAGTACTTC. Translation gives CSVRQVQETQYF. The chain employs TRBV29-1 and TRBJ2-5; D possibly corresponds to TRBD1 (6 bases). Trimming pared 5 bases from V and 1 base from J, leaving 8 bases between. Germline V gene sequence: CDR1 SQVTM, CDR2 ANQGSEA. The CDR3 consists of 12 residues.

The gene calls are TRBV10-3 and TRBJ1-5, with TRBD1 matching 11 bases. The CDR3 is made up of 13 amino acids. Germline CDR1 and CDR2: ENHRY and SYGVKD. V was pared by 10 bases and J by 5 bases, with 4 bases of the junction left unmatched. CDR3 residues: CATGQGEDQPQHF. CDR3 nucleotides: TGTGCCACGGGACAGGGGGAAGATCAGCCCCAGCATTTT.

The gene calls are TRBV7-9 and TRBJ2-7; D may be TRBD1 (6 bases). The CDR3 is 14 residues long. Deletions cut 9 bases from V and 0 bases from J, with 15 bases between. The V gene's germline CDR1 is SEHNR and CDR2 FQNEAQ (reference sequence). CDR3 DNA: TGTGCCAGTAAAAAACAGGGTCCCTCCTACGAGCAGTACTTC. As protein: CASKKQGPSYEQYF.

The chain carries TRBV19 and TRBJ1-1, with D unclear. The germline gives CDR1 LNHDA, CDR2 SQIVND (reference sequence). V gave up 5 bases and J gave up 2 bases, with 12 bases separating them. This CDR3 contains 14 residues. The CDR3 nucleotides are TGTGCCAGTAGTCCTCGAGGCCTCAACACTGAAGCTTTCTTT. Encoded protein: CASSPRGLNTEAFF.

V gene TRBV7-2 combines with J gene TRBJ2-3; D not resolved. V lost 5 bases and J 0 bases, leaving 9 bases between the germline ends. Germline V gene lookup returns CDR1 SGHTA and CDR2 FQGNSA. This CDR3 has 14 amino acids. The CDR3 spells CASSPYTSTDTQYF. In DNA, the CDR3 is TGTGCCAGCAGCCCCTATACGAGCACAGATACGCAGTATTTT.

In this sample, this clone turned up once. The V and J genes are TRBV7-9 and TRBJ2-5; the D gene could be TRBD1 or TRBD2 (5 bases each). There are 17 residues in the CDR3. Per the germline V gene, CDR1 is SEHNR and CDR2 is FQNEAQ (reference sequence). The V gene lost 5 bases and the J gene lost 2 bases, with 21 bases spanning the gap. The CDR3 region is CASSVIPPGRYQETQYF. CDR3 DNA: TGTGCCAGCAGCGTGATACCCCCGGGACGGTATCAAGAGACCCAGTACTTC.

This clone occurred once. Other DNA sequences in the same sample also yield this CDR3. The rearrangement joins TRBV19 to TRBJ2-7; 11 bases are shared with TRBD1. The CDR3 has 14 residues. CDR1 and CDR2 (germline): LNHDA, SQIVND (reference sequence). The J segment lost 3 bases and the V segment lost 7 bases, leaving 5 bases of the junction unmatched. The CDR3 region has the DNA TGTGCCAGTATGGGGACAGGGGGTAGCTACGAGCAGTACTTC. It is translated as CASMGTGGSYEQYF.

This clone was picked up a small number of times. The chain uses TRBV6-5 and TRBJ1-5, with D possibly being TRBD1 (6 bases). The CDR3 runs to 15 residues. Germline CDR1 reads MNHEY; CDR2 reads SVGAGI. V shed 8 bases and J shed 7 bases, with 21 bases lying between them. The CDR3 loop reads CASRHGRGARQPQHF. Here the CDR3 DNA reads TGTGCCAGCCGACACGGGCGGGGGGCAAGGCAGCCCCAGCATTTT.

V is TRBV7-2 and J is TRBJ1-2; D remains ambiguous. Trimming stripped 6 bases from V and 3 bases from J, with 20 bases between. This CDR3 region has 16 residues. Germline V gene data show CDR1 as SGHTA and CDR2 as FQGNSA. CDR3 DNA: TGTGCCAGCAGAAAAGCCAGGTCCATTAGGGACTATGGCTACACCTTC. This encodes CASRKARSIRDYGYTF.

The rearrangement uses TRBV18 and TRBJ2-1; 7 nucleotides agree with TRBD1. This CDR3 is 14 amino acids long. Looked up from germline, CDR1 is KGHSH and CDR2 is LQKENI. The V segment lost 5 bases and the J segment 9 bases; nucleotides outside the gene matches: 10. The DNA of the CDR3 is TGTGCCAGCTCATATAACCCGGGACAGCTTGAGCAGTTCTTC. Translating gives CASSYNPGQLEQFF.